The 22 T cell receptor beta chains listed next were all sequenced from one sample in a study of blood T cell repertoires in COVID-19. The method was immunoSEQ multiplex PCR; TCRdb's version includes in-frame clones alone and lacks a portion of them. The sample yields 120,000 to 150,000 clones, roughly 85% seen once. Sequencing input: peripheral blood. The receptors shown here come from a man aged 60-69 years with acute or convalescent COVID-19.

With respect to this clone: Other DNA sequences in this sample translate to the same CDR3. The chain joins TRBV30 to TRBJ2-7; TRBD2 aligns across 11 bases. V was pared by 4 bases and J by 2 bases, with 4 bases of the junction left unmatched. The CDR3 loop spans 14 amino acids. Germline-derived CDR1 and CDR2 are GTSNPN and SVGIG (reference sequence). The CDR3 sequence is CAWKTSGITYEQYF. The CDR3 DNA sequence: TGTGCCTGGAAGACTAGCGGGATAACCTACGAGCAGTACTTC. Looking up the rest from reference TRBV30 and TRBJ2-7 gives the full variable domain: SQTIHQWPATLVQPVGSPLSLECTVEGTSNPNLYWYRQAAGRGLQLLFYSVGIGQISSEVPQNLSASRPQDRQFILSSKKLLLSDSGFYLCAWKTSGITYEQYFGPGTRLTVT.

This chain uses TRBV7-3 with TRBJ2-1, with 7 bases fitting TRBD2. Losses at the gene ends were 4 bases for V and 7 bases for J; bases not matched to a gene: 13. The CDR3 extends over 16 amino acids. Germline-derived CDR1 and CDR2 are SGHTA and FQGTGA. CDR3 sequence: CASSSRAGRLANEQFF. CDR3 in DNA: TGTGCCAGCAGCTCAAGGGCGGGACGACTAGCAAATGAGCAGTTCTTC.

The gene calls are TRBV7-2 and TRBJ2-5, with 9 bases matching TRBD1. This CDR3 comprises 13 residues. Looked up from germline, CDR1 is SGHTA and CDR2 is FQGNSA. The V segment lost 5 bases and the J segment 10 bases; nucleotides outside the gene matches: 8. CDR3 loop: CASSLGTGKLQYF. CDR3 coding DNA: TGTGCCAGCAGCCTGGGGACAGGGAAACTCCAGTACTTC.

The chain joins TRBV29-1 to TRBJ2-1; 13 bases map to TRBD2. CDR1 is SQVTM and CDR2 is ANQGSEA in the germline V gene. The CDR3 runs 16 residues. The V gene end was trimmed by 1 base and the J gene end by 0 bases; junction bases not matched to a gene: 0. The DNA for the CDR3 is TGCAGCGTTGAAGGGACTAGCGGGAGCTCCTACAATGAGCAGTTCTTC. Its translation: CSVEGTSGSSYNEQFF.

The table lists this clone with a few counts. V and J are TRBV7-9 and TRBJ1-2; D is uncertain. Germline V gene lookup returns CDR1 SEHNR and CDR2 FQNEAQ (reference sequence). Trimming left V 8 bases short and J 0 bases short, with 10 bases between. CDR3 size: 13 residues. In DNA form, the CDR3 reads TGTGCCAGCCAGCGGGCCTCTAACTATGGCTACACCTTC. The encoded protein is CASQRASNYGYTF. Together with reference TRBV7-9 and TRBJ1-2, the CDR3 gives the full variable domain: DTGVSQNPRHKITKRGQNVTFRCDPISEHNRLYWYRQTLGQGPEFLTYFQNEAQLEKSRLLSDRFSAERPKGSFSTLEIQRTEQGDSAMYLCASQRASNYGYTFGSGTRLTVV.

V usage is TRBV28 and J usage is TRBJ2-7; maybe TRBD2 (6 bases). The CDR3 runs to 12 residues. Germline CDR1 is MDHEN and CDR2 is SYDVKM. V lost 9 bases and J lost 3, with 12 bases in between. CDR3 sequence reads: CASSGSHYEQYF. The CDR3 DNA is TGTGCCAGTAGCGGTTCCCACTACGAGCAGTACTTC.

This clone occurred once. The rearrangement uses TRBV9 and TRBJ1-6, with D possibly matching TRBD1 (5 bases). The CDR3 has 15 amino acids. V lost 4 bases to trimming and J lost 7 bases, with 15 bases between them. Germline CDR1 reads SGDLS; CDR2 reads YYNGEE. The CDR3 spells CASSPQGAPNSPLHF. Written as DNA, the CDR3 is TGTGCCAGCAGCCCCCAAGGGGCGCCCAATTCACCCCTCCACTTT.

V usage is TRBV6-5 and J usage is TRBJ2-1, with 16 bases fitting TRBD2. V lost 4 bases, J lost 10 bases, and 7 bases stayed unmatched. CDR1 is MNHEY and CDR2 is SVGAGI in the germline V gene. The CDR3 extends over 16 amino acids. CDR3 bases: TGTGCCAGCAGTTTCGGGACTAGCGGGAGGGCTCGGGAGCAGTTCTTC. Protein: CASSFGTSGRAREQFF.

The rearrangement uses TRBV7-2 and TRBJ1-3, with 11 bases matching TRBD1. J gave up 2 bases and V 1 base, and 7 bases lay outside the gene matches. The CDR3 runs 18 residues. Per germline, CDR1 SGHTA and CDR2 FQGNSA. CDR3 sequence (DNA): TGTGCCAGCAGCTTAGTTGGACAGGGGGCCCTCACTGGAAACACCATATATTTT. It is translated as CASSLVGQGALTGNTIYF.

CDR3 bases: TGCGCCAGCAGGCACCTCAGAGGAGCGGGAGTATCGGATGAGCAGTTCTTC. As protein: CASRHLRGAGVSDEQFF. The gene calls are TRBV5-1 and TRBJ2-1, with 8 bases matching TRBD2. The CDR3 length is 17 residues. Germline V gene lookup returns CDR1 SGHRS and CDR2 YFSETQ. Trimming cost V 5 bases and J 8 bases; bases outside gene matches: 18. Supplemented by reference TRBV5-1 and TRBJ2-1, the full variable domain reads KAGVTQTPRYLIKTRGQQVTLSCSPISGHRSVSWYQQTPGQGLQFLFEYFSETQRNKGNFPGRFSGRQFSNSRSEMNVSTLELGDSALYLCASRHLRGAGVSDEQFFGPGTRLTVL.

The chain employs TRBV7-8 and TRBJ2-5, with D tentatively TRBD1 (5 bases). Germline CDR1 is SGHVS and CDR2 is FQNEAQ. The CDR3 is 13 amino acids. The germline V and J ends were trimmed by 5 bases and 2 bases, with 9 bases remaining between them. CDR3 coding DNA: TGTGCCAGCAGCGTAACAGGTCAAGAGACCCAGTACTTC. Translation gives CASSVTGQETQYF.

The V call is TRBV28, the J call TRBJ2-6; D is possibly TRBD2 (6 bases). In germline, CDR1 is MDHEN, CDR2 SYDVKM. V was pared by 8 bases and J by 4 bases, with 15 bases between. The CDR3 runs to 15 residues. The CDR3 sequence: CASGGTASGANVLTF. The CDR3 DNA sequence: TGTGCCAGCGGGGGGACCGCGTCGGGGGCCAACGTCCTGACTTTC.

The J gene is TRBJ1-5, the V gene TRBV27; a possible D gene is TRBD1 (5 bases). This CDR3 region has 15 residues. V lost 1 base to trimming and J lost 3 bases, with 10 bases between them. Germline CDR1 and CDR2: MNHEY and SMNVEV (reference sequence). The CDR3 DNA reads as TGTGCCAGCAGTTTATGGGGGGACCTCAATCAGCCCCAGCATTTT. Encoded protein: CASSLWGDLNQPQHF.

The V and J genes are TRBV5-1 and TRBJ1-2; D might be TRBD1 (6 bases). This CDR3 has 12 residues. Trimming pared 7 bases from V and 4 bases from J, leaving 11 bases between. The germline V gene encodes CDR1 SGHRS and CDR2 YFSETQ. The CDR3 loop reads CASRQESYGYTF. The CDR3 region has the DNA TGCGCCAGCCGACAGGAATCCTATGGCTACACCTTC.

The chain links TRBV29-1 to TRBJ2-5; D may be TRBD1 (5 bases). Germline V CDR1 and CDR2: SQVTM, ANQGSEA. With 4 bases removed from V and 5 bases from J, the gap between germline ends came to 8 bases. The CDR3 spans 11 residues. The CDR3 reads CSVGQGETQYF. As DNA, the CDR3 is TGCAGCGTTGGGCAGGGTGAGACCCAGTACTTC. Looking up the rest from reference TRBV29-1 and TRBJ2-5 gives the full variable domain: SAVISQKPSRDICQRGTSLTIQCQVDSQVTMMFWYRQQPGQSLTLIATANQGSEATYESGFVIDKFPISRPNLTFSTLTVSNMSPEDSSIYLCSVGQGETQYFGPGTRLLVL.

The CDR3: CASSDSGSSYNEQFF. The DNA of the CDR3 is TGTGCCAGCAGTGACAGCGGGAGTTCCTACAATGAGCAGTTCTTC. The chain employs TRBV2 and TRBJ2-1; the match to TRBD2 covers 8 bases. The CDR3 length is 15 residues. V lost 3 bases, J lost 1 base, and 2 bases stayed unmatched. Per the germline V gene, CDR1 is SNHLY and CDR2 is FYNNEI.

This clone was picked up one time. The CDR3 is CASSREGGAGELFF. CDR3 DNA sequence: TGTGCCAGCAGCCGAGAAGGGGGCGCCGGGGAGCTGTTTTTT. The chain employs TRBV7-8 and TRBJ2-2; TRBD1 matches 7 bases. The CDR3 has 14 residues. CDR1 and CDR2 from the germline V gene are SGHVS and FQNEAQ. The ends lost 5 bases at V and 6 bases at J; junction bases unmatched: 6. Looking up the rest from reference TRBV7-8 and TRBJ2-2 gives the full variable domain: GAGVSQSPRYKVAKRGQDVALRCDPISGHVSLFWYQQALGQGPEFLTYFQNEAQLDKSGLPSDRFFAERPEGSVSTLKIQRTQQEDSAVYLCASSREGGAGELFFGEGSRLTVL.

CDR3 amino acids: CASSEGLGLLWGYTF. The CDR3 region has the DNA TGTGCCAGCAGTGAAGGTCTGGGGCTTCTCTGGGGCTACACCTTC. The chain recombines TRBV6-1 with TRBJ1-2; a weak D match, TRBD1 (5 bases). Per germline, CDR1 MNHNS and CDR2 SASEGT. CDR3 length equals 15 residues. Trimming cost V 1 base and J 8 bases, with 17 bases left between them.

J is TRBJ2-1 and V is TRBV28; TRBD2 matches 7 bases. V lost 3 bases to trimming and J lost 7 bases; unmatched junction nucleotides: 9. The CDR3 spans 15 residues. Germline CDR1 and CDR2: MDHEN and SYDVKM. CDR3 in DNA: TGTGCCAGCAGTTTTGGAGGGAGGGCCCCTAATGAGCAGTTCTTC. It is translated as CASSFGGRAPNEQFF.

The chain links TRBV27 to TRBJ2-2; D ambiguous. Per the germline V gene, CDR1 is MNHEY and CDR2 is SMNVEV (reference sequence). The CDR3 extends over 18 amino acids. Trimming removed 7 bases from V and 0 bases from J, with 21 bases in between. The CDR3 DNA follows: TGTGCCAGCACCTTTTGGGCGACACAACCAGCGAACACCGGGGAGCTGTTTTTT. Protein: CASTFWATQPANTGELFF.

The chain couples TRBV7-3 to TRBJ1-1; D is unresolved. The ends were cut back, 1 base at V and 7 bases at J, with 22 bases in the middle. The CDR3 loop spans 17 amino acids. Germline CDR1 is SGHTA and CDR2 is FQGTGA. CDR3 DNA sequence: TGTGCCAGCAGCTTAAACGAATTTGCCAACCTGGCGGGTGAAGCTTTCTTT. Protein product: CASSLNEFANLAGEAFF.

The chain uses TRBV29-1 and TRBJ2-7, with a tentative D call TRBD2 (7 bases). Germline V gene data show CDR1 as SQVTM and CDR2 as ANQGSEA. Trimming took 5 bases from V and 4 from J, leaving 15 bases between them. The CDR3 loop spans 13 amino acids. The CDR3 region has the DNA TGCAGCGTTAGGGGGGAGGGCCCGTACGAGCAGTACTTC. It yields the protein CSVRGEGPYEQYF.